Below are 30 T cell receptor beta chains sequenced from a single sample in a study of T cells in women clearing cervical HPV infection. Only in-frame clones appear in the TCRdb table, and some are missing; sequencing was by immunoSEQ multiplex PCR. The table counts around 44,000 clones; 7.6% lies in the top ten. The source material was blood buffy coat. All receptors come from a woman between 18 and 70 years old with a cervical HPV16 infection that either progressed to CIN3+ or cleared (not recorded which).

A word on this clone: The CDR3 end falls 3 residues outside the read, so it is completed with the germline J gene. The rearrangement joins TRBV28 to TRBJ2-7; TRBD2 aligns across 7 bases. Germline V CDR1 and CDR2: MDHEN, SYDVKM. With 3 bases clipped from V and 2 bases from J, the junction kept 10 bases outside the gene matches. The CDR3 length is 16 residues. CDR3 sequence reads: CASSFRLAVTTYEQYF. The CDR3 DNA, read in part, is TGTGCCAGCAGTTTTCGGCTAGCGGTTACCACCTACGAG.

Turning to this clone: The read terminates 3 residues before the CDR3 end, so the remaining end is supplied by the germline J gene. The J gene is TRBJ1-3, the V gene TRBV18; D is perhaps TRBD1 (5 bases). V dropped 2 bases and J dropped 0 bases, with 11 bases sitting between them. Germline-derived CDR1 and CDR2 are KGHSH and LQKENI. The CDR3 spans 16 residues. The CDR3 bases that were read are TGTGCCAGCTCACCAAAACAGGTGAGCTCTGGAAACACC. Translation gives CASSPKQVSSGNT. The CDR3 in its entirety is CASSPKQVSSGNTIYF.

As to this clone: The read stops 3 residues short of the end of the CDR3; the missing end is completed from the germline J gene. The rearrangement uses TRBV7-3 and TRBJ2-2, with a possible D match to TRBD2 (5 bases). Per the germline V gene, CDR1 is SGHTA and CDR2 is FQGTGA. The CDR3 has 14 residues. With 1 base removed from V and 6 bases from J, the gap between germline ends came to 9 bases. CDR3 DNA, as far as it was read: TGTGCCAGCAGCTTAAAGGACTCCCCCGGGGAG. Translation: CASSLKDSPGE. Given in full, the CDR3 is CASSLKDSPGELFF.

With respect to this clone: The CDR3 end is not reached by the read, which stops 3 residues before it; the germline J gene fills it in. The chain carries TRBV2 and TRBJ1-5; D ambiguous. The CDR3 covers 14 residues. V lost 2 bases and J 1 base, leaving 6 bases between the germline ends. Germline lookup yields CDR1 SNHLY and CDR2 FYNNEI. Here the CDR3 reads CASSEMASNQPQHF. The part of the CDR3 DNA that was read is TGTGCCAGCAGTGAAATGGCCAGCAATCAGCCC.

CDR3: CASSLGQSSTDTQYF. The covered CDR3 bases are TGTGCCAGCAGCTTAGGACAGTCTAGCACAGATACG. This chain connects TRBV11-3 to TRBJ2-3; maybe TRBD1 (5 bases). The DNA ends 3 residues before the CDR3 does, and the rest of the CDR3 is filled in from the germline J gene. This CDR3 is 15 amino acids long. The germline CDR1 and CDR2 sequences are SGHNT and YENEEA. Trimming took off 1 base at V and 0 bases at J, with 8 bases between the two ends. Combining the CDR3 with reference TRBV11-3 and TRBJ2-3 gives the whole variable domain EAGVVQSPRYKIIEKKQPVAFWCNPISGHNTLYWYLQNLGQGPELLIRYENEEAVDDSQLPKDRFSAERLKGVDSTLKIQPAELGDSAVYLCASSLGQSSTDTQYFGPGTRLTVL.

Comments on this clone: The read ends 3 residues before the CDR3 terminus; that terminus is restored from the germline J gene. The chain combines TRBV5-1 with TRBJ2-7; 7 positions agree with TRBD1. There are 13 residues in the CDR3. With 6 bases clipped from V and 2 bases from J, the junction kept 5 bases outside the gene matches. Germline V gives CDR1 SGHRS, CDR2 YFSETQ. The CDR3 sequence is CASMGTDAYEQYF. The DNA read from the CDR3 is TGCGCCAGCATGGGGACAGATGCCTACGAG. Based on the CDR3 plus reference TRBV5-1 and TRBJ2-7, the full variable domain is KAGVTQTPRYLIKTRGQQVTLSCSPISGHRSVSWYQQTPGQGLQFLFEYFSETQRNKGNFPGRFSGRQFSNSRSEMNVSTLELGDSALYLCASMGTDAYEQYFGPGTRLTVT.

As concerns this clone: The read is 3 residues too short to cover the CDR3 end, so that end is filled in from the germline J gene. This rearrangement joins TRBV10-1 to TRBJ2-3; TRBD1 is a possible D gene (6 bases). This CDR3 comprises 13 residues. V lost 7 bases to trimming and J lost 2 bases, with 10 bases between them. Germline V CDR1 and CDR2: WNHNN, SYGVQD (reference sequence). Incomplete CDR3 DNA: TGCGCCAGCACTCGGACAGTCACAGATACG. Encoded protein: CASTRTVTDT. The whole CDR3 is CASTRTVTDTQYF.

Details on this clone: The sequence runs out 3 residues before the end of the CDR3; the remainder is reconstructed from the germline J gene. This chain connects TRBV29-1 to TRBJ1-5; 7 bases match TRBD1. Losses at the gene ends were 8 bases for V and 7 bases for J; bases not matched to a gene: 11. Germline V gives CDR1 SQVTM, CDR2 ANQGSEA. The CDR3 length is 13 residues. The covered CDR3 bases are TGCAGCATCCTGACAGGGTTGAAACAGCCC. Protein: CSILTGLKQP. The whole CDR3 region reads CSILTGLKQPQHF.

As regards this clone: The read comes to an end 3 residues before the CDR3 does, leaving the germline J gene to fill in the end. The chain employs TRBV7-3 and TRBJ2-1, with 11 bases aligning to TRBD2. CDR1 SGHTA and CDR2 FQGTGA come from the germline V gene. The CDR3 spans 16 residues. Unmatched junction bases numbered 2, after V lost 2 bases and J lost 2 bases. The part of the CDR3 DNA that was read is TGTGCCAGCAGCTTACAGACTAGCGGGGCCTACAATGAG. Residues: CASSLQTSGAYNE. The full CDR3 protein reads CASSLQTSGAYNEQFF. The full variable domain, in which reference TRBV7-3 and TRBJ2-1 provide the parts outside the CDR3, is GAGVSQTPSNKVTEKGKYVELRCDPISGHTALYWYRQSLGQGPEFLIYFQGTGAADDSGLPNDRFFAVRPEGSVSTLKIQRTERGDSAVYLCASSLQTSGAYNEQFFGPGTRLTVL.

On this clone itself: The CDR3 end lies 3 residues beyond the end of the read and is filled in from the germline J gene. The chain combines TRBV19 with TRBJ1-6; 7 bases fit TRBD1. V trimming: 6 bases; J trimming: 7 bases; junction bases outside the gene matches: 6. The CDR3 runs to 14 residues. CDR1 and CDR2 from the germline V gene are LNHDA and SQIVND (reference sequence). The sequenced CDR3 bases are TGTGCCAGTAGGACAGGGTTCGAAAATTCACCC. The encoded protein is CASRTGFENSP. The entire CDR3 protein is CASRTGFENSPLHF. The full variable domain, with the rest looked up from reference TRBV19 and TRBJ1-6, is DGGITQSPKYLFRKEGQNVTLSCEQNLNHDAMYWYRQDPGQGLRLIYYSQIVNDFQKGDIAEGYSVSREKKESFPLTVTSAQKNPTAFYLCASRTGFENSPLHFGNGTRLTVT.

Worth noting for this clone: The observed sequence ends 3 residues before the CDR3 terminus, with the missing tail filled in from the germline J gene. The chain combines TRBV5-1 with TRBJ2-2, with 11 bases lining up with TRBD2. J gave up 5 bases and V 2 bases, and 5 bases lay outside the gene matches. The CDR3 has 16 residues. CDR1 is SGHRS, CDR2 YFSETQ, per germline. Incomplete CDR3 DNA: TGCGCCAGCAGCTTACTTAGCGGGAGGGATACCGGGGAG. It translates to CASSLLSGRDTGE. The full CDR3 protein is CASSLLSGRDTGELFF.

Comments on this clone: The read stops 3 residues short of the end of the CDR3; the missing end is completed from the germline J gene. The chain couples TRBV20-1 to TRBJ1-5, with 7 bases fitting TRBD1. The CDR3 has 15 residues. Germline-derived CDR1 and CDR2 are DFQATT and SNEGSKA (reference sequence). V dropped 3 bases and J dropped 5; count of bases not matched to a gene: 10. The CDR3 here is CSARGPGGRDQPQHF. The sequenced CDR3 bases are TGCAGTGCTAGGGGACCAGGGGGAAGGGATCAGCCC.

For this clone: The read finishes 3 residues shy of the CDR3 end, and the germline J gene is used to complete it. This chain links TRBV20-1 with TRBJ2-4; TRBD1 agrees at 12 bases. This CDR3 spans 15 amino acids. Germline CDR1 DFQATT, CDR2 SNEGSKA (reference sequence). V trimming: 1 base; J trimming: 6 bases; junction bases outside the gene matches: 4. The covered CDR3 bases are TGCAGTGCTAGAGGGGACAGGGGGCGCGGAAACATT. Translating gives CSARGDRGRGNI. The entire CDR3 sequence reads CSARGDRGRGNIQYF.

Remarks on this clone: Other DNA sequences within the sample encode an identical CDR3. CDR3 in amino acids: CASSSRGFYEQYF. The sequenced CDR3 bases are TGTGCCAGCAGTTCGAGGGGGTTCTACGAG. This chain joins TRBV28 and TRBJ2-7; perhaps TRBD1 as D (6 bases). The read terminates 3 residues before the CDR3 end, so the remaining end is supplied by the germline J gene. The V end was cut by 4 bases, the J end by 3 bases, with 10 bases between. The CDR3 totals 13 residues. Germline V gene data show CDR1 as MDHEN and CDR2 as SYDVKM.

For this clone: The read comes to an end 3 residues before the CDR3 does, leaving the germline J gene to fill in the end. The V gene is TRBV20-1, the J gene TRBJ2-7; no reliable D call. The V and J ends lost 3 bases and 2 bases respectively, with 5 bases between them. Germline lookup yields CDR1 DFQATT and CDR2 SNEGSKA (reference sequence). There are 11 residues in the CDR3. Incomplete CDR3 DNA: TGCAGTGCTAGCCTAACCTACGAG. It codes for CSASLTYE. Given in full, the CDR3 is CSASLTYEQYF.

Incomplete CDR3 DNA: TGTGCCAGCAGCGTCGGGCGTCAGGGGAATTCACCC. Its translation: CASSVGRQGNSP. The entire CDR3 reads CASSVGRQGNSPLHF. The V call is TRBV11-2, the J call TRBJ1-6, with D perhaps matching TRBD1 (6 bases). Read data end 3 residues before the CDR3 end; the end is taken from the germline J gene. Trimming pared 5 bases from V and 7 bases from J, leaving 15 bases between. The CDR3 runs to 15 residues. Germline CDR1 and CDR2: SGHAT and FQNNGV. Filled out from reference TRBV11-2 and TRBJ1-6, the complete variable domain reads EAGVAQSPRYKIIEKRQSVAFWCNPISGHATLYWYQQILGQGPKLLIQFQNNGVVDDSQLPKDRFSAERLKGVDSTLKIQPAKLEDSAVYLCASSVGRQGNSPLHFGNGTRLTVT.

CDR3 in amino acids: CASSLGHPRDTGELFF. The sequenced part of the CDR3 DNA is TGCGCCAGCAGCTTGGGACACCCCAGAGACACCGGGGAG. The chain has TRBV5-1 and TRBJ2-2, with no clear D. The read ends 3 residues shy of where the CDR3 ends; the end is completed using the germline J gene. Germline lookup yields CDR1 SGHRS and CDR2 YFSETQ. Deletions cut 0 bases from V and 3 bases from J, with 12 bases between. CDR3 size: 16 residues. The full variable domain, completed using reference TRBV5-1 and TRBJ2-2, is KAGVTQTPRYLIKTRGQQVTLSCSPISGHRSVSWYQQTPGQGLQFLFEYFSETQRNKGNFPGRFSGRQFSNSRSEMNVSTLELGDSALYLCASSLGHPRDTGELFFGEGSRLTVL.

Regarding this clone: Sequencing ends 3 residues short of the CDR3 end; the germline J gene provides the rest. This chain uses TRBV7-9 with TRBJ2-5; 7 nucleotides align to TRBD1. Germline assignment: CDR1 SEHNR and CDR2 FQNEAQ (reference sequence). V shed 5 bases, J shed 0 bases, and the junction held 3 bases outside the gene matches. This CDR3 contains 14 residues. The CDR3 spells CASSKGTDQETQYF. The CDR3 DNA, read in part, is TGTGCCAGCAGCAAAGGGACAGACCAAGAGACC.

Details on this clone: Coverage ceases 3 residues before the CDR3 finishes, and the germline J gene fills in the end. The chain recombines TRBV20-1 with TRBJ1-1; maybe TRBD1 (6 bases). V lost 0 bases to trimming and J lost 4 bases, with 18 bases between them. CDR3 length equals 16 residues. Per germline, CDR1 DFQATT and CDR2 SNEGSKA (reference sequence). The CDR3 is CSAREGIRQAATEAFF. Incomplete CDR3 DNA: TGCAGTGCTAGAGAGGGGATCAGACAGGCGGCCACTGAA.

According to its frequency, this clone is medium-sized. The CDR3 extends 3 residues past the end of the read, so its final part is completed from the germline J gene. This chain joins TRBV7-6 and TRBJ1-1; 12 bases agree with TRBD1. Trimming cost V 5 bases and J 4 bases; bases outside gene matches: 5. The CDR3 sequence is 15 residues long. Germline V gives CDR1 SGHVS, CDR2 FNYEAQ. CDR3 bases read: TGTGCCAGCAGCCCAGGGACAGGGGGCACCACTGAA. Residues: CASSPGTGGTTE. The entire CDR3 protein reads CASSPGTGGTTEAFF. The full variable domain, completed using reference TRBV7-6 and TRBJ1-1, is GAGVSQSPRYKVTKRGQDVALRCDPISGHVSLYWYRQALGQGPEFLTYFNYEAQQDKSGLPNDRFSAERPEGSISTLTIQRTEQRDSAMYRCASSPGTGGTTEAFFGQGTRLTVV.

Turning to this clone: The read finishes 3 residues shy of the CDR3 end, and the germline J gene is used to complete it. The rearrangement joins TRBV4-1 to TRBJ2-1; no definite D call. Germline CDR1 and CDR2: MGHRA and YSYEKL. This CDR3 comprises 15 residues. Trimming shortened V by 2 bases and J by 9 bases, and 17 bases separated the two germline ends. CDR3 region: CASSQPRVRVFEQFF. The part of the CDR3 DNA that was read is TGCGCCAGCAGCCAACCCCGGGTGAGAGTATTTGAG.

A word on this clone: The CDR3 extends 3 residues past the end of the read, so its final part is completed from the germline J gene. The J gene is TRBJ2-3, the V gene TRBV29-1; 11 bases line up with TRBD1. V lost 1 base and J lost 6; bases outside the gene matches: 9. The V gene's germline CDR1 is SQVTM and CDR2 ANQGSEA. CDR3 length: 16 residues. CDR3 DNA, as far as it was read: TGCAGCGTTGAAGTTGGTGGGACAGGGGGAGATGATACG. Its protein is CSVEVGGTGGDDT. The entire CDR3 protein reads CSVEVGGTGGDDTQYF.

On this clone itself: The read ends 3 residues before the CDR3 terminus; that terminus is restored from the germline J gene. The V gene is TRBV19, the J gene TRBJ1-5; weak D call: TRBD1 (5 bases). Trimming removed 5 bases at V and 9 bases at J, with 8 bases between. Per germline, CDR1 LNHDA and CDR2 SQIVND (reference sequence). CDR3 length equals 11 residues. CDR3 DNA, as far as it was read: TGTGCCAGTAGTTCAAGGGGGCCC. Its protein is CASSSRGP. The whole CDR3 region reads CASSSRGPQHF.

The CDR3 is CASSPRQDPNTEAFF. Partial CDR3 DNA: TGTGCCAGCAGCCCAAGACAGGACCCGAACACTGAA. The rearrangement links TRBV5-4 to TRBJ1-1; D may be TRBD1 (6 bases). The read comes to an end 3 residues before the CDR3 does, leaving the germline J gene to fill in the end. Trimming took 4 bases from V and 1 from J, leaving 14 bases between them. This CDR3 is 15 amino acids long. The germline CDR1 and CDR2 sequences are SGHNT and YYREEE (reference sequence).

As for this clone: Sequencing ends 3 residues short of the CDR3 end; the germline J gene provides the rest. The chain links TRBV29-1 to TRBJ2-5; 7 nucleotides agree with TRBD1. CDR1 is SQVTM and CDR2 is ANQGSEA in the germline V gene. This CDR3 comprises 16 residues. The ends lost 7 bases at V and 5 bases at J; junction bases unmatched: 19. The sequenced part of the CDR3 DNA is TGCAGCGCAACGGGTGGATTCGGACAGGCCGTGGAGACC. Its protein is CSATGGFGQAVET. The whole CDR3 sequence reads CSATGGFGQAVETQYF.

With respect to this clone: The sequence runs out 3 residues before the end of the CDR3; the remainder is reconstructed from the germline J gene. The chain links TRBV20-1 to TRBJ2-1, with 8 bases identical to TRBD1. Trimming removed 5 bases from V and 7 bases from J; junction bases left unmatched: 1. The germline V gene has CDR1 DFQATT and CDR2 SNEGSKA (reference sequence). This CDR3 has 11 residues. CDR3 protein: CSAGQGNEQFF. The CDR3 DNA, read in part, is TGCAGTGCTGGACAGGGAAATGAG.

Notes on this clone: The CDR3 is cut off 3 residues early in the read; its end comes from the germline J gene. J is TRBJ2-7 and V is TRBV7-6, with 9 bases identical to TRBD2. Germline CDR1 and CDR2: SGHVS and FNYEAQ. This CDR3 region has 15 residues. Unmatched junction bases numbered 5, after V lost 2 bases and J lost 3 bases. CDR3 DNA (partial): TGTGCCAGCAGCTTATCGGCTAGCGGGGTCTACGAG. It codes for CASSLSASGVYE. The whole CDR3 protein reads CASSLSASGVYEQYF.

Comments on this clone: The read halts 3 residues ahead of the CDR3 end, with the missing end drawn from the germline J gene. V usage is TRBV2 and J usage is TRBJ2-3; 8 positions agree with TRBD1. The CDR3 loop spans 15 amino acids. Germline V gene lookup returns CDR1 SNHLY and CDR2 FYNNEI. V gave up 3 bases and J gave up 0 bases; unmatched junction bases: 2. This chain's CDR3 is CASSDRGRSTDTQYF. The covered CDR3 bases are TGTGCCAGCAGTGACAGGGGGCGAAGCACAGATACG.

The sequenced part of the CDR3 DNA is TGTGCTAGTGGAAGGGCAGGCACAGATACG. Translating it yields CASGRAGTDT. The full CDR3 sequence reads CASGRAGTDTQYF. The chain links TRBV12-5 to TRBJ2-3; D remains unclear. From the germline J gene comes the end of the CDR3, since the read stops 3 residues before it. The V and J ends lost 6 bases and 1 base respectively, with 8 bases between them. CDR3 length: 13 amino acids. The germline gives CDR1 LGHNT, CDR2 FRNRAP.

For this clone: Coverage ceases 3 residues before the CDR3 finishes, and the germline J gene fills in the end. J is TRBJ1-1 and V is TRBV7-9; TRBD1 matches at 8 bases. This CDR3 has 15 amino acids. Germline V gives CDR1 SEHNR, CDR2 FQNEAQ (reference sequence). Unmatched junction bases numbered 8, after V lost 8 bases and J lost 0 bases. The CDR3 region is CASGDRGLMNTEAFF. The sequenced CDR3 bases are TGTGCCAGCGGAGACAGGGGATTGATGAACACTGAA.